The next 15 T cell receptor beta chains were all read from a single sample in a study of CD8 T cells in Susac syndrome. Random-hexamer reverse transcription was applied to about 0.5 to 1 ug RNA. TCRdb reanalysed the immunoSEQ multiplex PCR reads using MiXCR and keeps one entry per CDR3 protein. The data show approximately 220,000 distinct CDR3 sequences, 80% to 95% seen once. Material: CD8+ T cells from PBMCs. These receptors came from a human donor with multiple sclerosis.

The J gene is TRBJ2-7, the V gene TRBV19; 8 bases are a match to TRBD2. The CDR3 is 15 residues long. Germline V gene data show CDR1 as LNHDA and CDR2 as SQIVND (reference sequence). Trimming at V came to 3 bases and at J to 3 bases, leaving 7 bases not matched to a gene. Here the CDR3 reads CASSITQAGDYEQYF. The CDR3 nucleotides are TGTGCCAGTAGTATCACCCAAGCGGGGGACTACGAGCAGTACTTC.

This chain uses TRBV28 with TRBJ1-1; a weak D match, TRBD1 (5 bases). The V gene lost 2 bases and the J gene lost 6 bases, with 10 bases spanning the gap. Germline lookup yields CDR1 MDHEN and CDR2 SYDVKM. The CDR3 is made up of 13 amino acids. The CDR3 sequence is CASSLRGEAEAFF. Here the CDR3 DNA reads TGTGCCAGCAGTTTACGAGGGGAGGCTGAAGCTTTCTTT.

The CDR3 protein is CATSRDRLALLNTEAFF. CDR3 bases: TGTGCCACCAGCAGAGATCGACTGGCTCTTTTAAACACTGAAGCTTTCTTT. This rearrangement joins TRBV15 to TRBJ1-1; no clear D. Between the trimmed V and J ends, which lost 0 bases and 2 bases, there was a span of 16 bases. Per germline, CDR1 LNHNV and CDR2 YYDKDF (reference sequence). This CDR3 is 17 amino acids long.

V is TRBV29-1 and J is TRBJ1-1; TRBD1 might be the D (5 bases). The ends were cut back, 6 bases at V and 1 base at J, with 12 bases in the middle. Germline CDR1 reads SQVTM; CDR2 reads ANQGSEA. The CDR3 runs 13 residues. CDR3 in amino acids: CSVDGTGNTEAFF. CDR3 coding DNA: TGCAGCGTCGATGGTACAGGGAACACTGAAGCTTTCTTT.

The chain couples TRBV5-6 to TRBJ2-4; D is perhaps TRBD2 (6 bases). V was pared by 1 base and J by 7 bases, with 9 bases between. The CDR3 totals 13 residues. Germline V lookup: CDR1 SGHDT, CDR2 YYEEEE. The CDR3 reads CASSLYGGNIQYF. The CDR3 nucleotides read TGTGCCAGCAGCTTGTACGGGGGTAACATTCAGTACTTC.

Remarks on this clonotype: Mismatch with germline at one junction end may stem from a read error. The chain recombines TRBV2 with TRBJ1-1, with 8 bases aligning to TRBD1. Looked up from germline, CDR1 is SNHLY and CDR2 is FYNNEI. The CDR3 covers 13 residues. The CDR3 DNA is TGTGCCAGTAGTGCCAGGGGGCTAACTGAAGCTTTCTTT. Translation gives CASSARGLTEAFF.

The chain uses TRBV4-1 and TRBJ2-7; 7 positions match TRBD1. Germline V lookup: CDR1 MGHRA, CDR2 YSYEKL. V shed 3 bases, J shed 5 bases, and the junction held 10 bases outside the gene matches. This CDR3 contains 15 residues. In DNA form, the CDR3 reads TGCGCCAGCAGCCACGGATGGGACAGTGAGAACGAGCAGTACTTC. This codes for CASSHGWDSENEQYF.

V and J are TRBV7-9 and TRBJ2-5, with TRBD2 as a possible D gene (5 bases). The length of the CDR3 is 15 residues. Germline CDR1 is SEHNR and CDR2 is FQNEAQ (reference sequence). The V end lost 5 bases, the J end lost 5 bases, and 18 bases lay between the germline ends. The CDR3 sequence is CASSLFDLREETQYF. CDR3 in DNA: TGTGCCAGCAGCCTGTTCGACCTGAGGGAGGAGACCCAGTACTTC.

The V call is TRBV29-1, the J call TRBJ2-7; 9 bases map to TRBD1. The germline gives CDR1 SQVTM, CDR2 ANQGSEA. The trim removed 4 bases at V and 2 bases at J, leaving 9 bases unmatched. The CDR3 contains 15 residues. The DNA of the CDR3 is TGCAGCGTTGTACCGAGGACAGGGGATACCTACGAGCAGTACTTC. Encoded protein: CSVVPRTGDTYEQYF.

The chain joins TRBV7-9 to TRBJ2-3; D unclear. V lost 4 bases to trimming and J lost 2 bases, with 13 bases between them. Germline CDR1 is SEHNR and CDR2 is FQNEAQ (reference sequence). This CDR3 region has 15 residues. This CDR3 is CASSSTDGNTDTQYF. The CDR3 bases are TGTGCCAGCAGCTCAACGGACGGTAACACAGATACGCAGTATTTT. Together with reference TRBV7-9 and TRBJ2-3, the CDR3 gives the full variable domain: DTGVSQNPRHKITKRGQNVTFRCDPISEHNRLYWYRQTLGQGPEFLTYFQNEAQLEKSRLLSDRFSAERPKGSFSTLEIQRTEQGDSAMYLCASSSTDGNTDTQYFGPGTRLTVL.

V and J are TRBV6-1 and TRBJ1-2; D is perhaps TRBD1 (6 bases). Trimming removed 0 bases at V and 0 bases at J, with 14 bases between. The CDR3 is made up of 17 amino acids. Germline CDR1 is MNHNS and CDR2 is SASEGT. CDR3 DNA sequence: TGTGCCAGCAGTGAAGCATTGGGGGCTCTAGCTAACTATGGCTACACCTTC. Translated: CASSEALGALANYGYTF.

The V call is TRBV27, the J call TRBJ2-7, with 9 bases fitting TRBD2. Trimming took 6 bases from V and 7 from J; bases not matched to a gene: 13. CDR3 length equals 15 residues. CDR1 is MNHEY and CDR2 is SMNVEV in the germline V gene (reference sequence). CDR3 sequence reads: CASRSSGLASQEQYF. As DNA, the CDR3 is TGTGCCAGCAGATCTAGTGGACTAGCGAGTCAGGAGCAGTACTTC.

J is TRBJ2-1 and V is TRBV7-9; D perhaps matches TRBD2 (5 bases). The CDR3 sequence is 13 residues long. Germline CDR1 and CDR2: SEHNR and FQNEAQ (reference sequence). Trimming took 5 bases from V and 8 from J, leaving 13 bases between them. The CDR3 protein is CASSPLGLDEQFF. CDR3 bases: TGTGCCAGCAGCCCCCTAGGACTGGATGAGCAGTTCTTC.

The chain has TRBV7-2 and TRBJ2-1; D is unclear. The germline CDR1 and CDR2 sequences are SGHTA and FQGNSA. The V end was cut by 5 bases, the J end by 6 bases, with 17 bases between. The CDR3 length is 15 residues. The CDR3 spells CASSPTGSTGNEQFF. In DNA, the CDR3 is TGTGCCAGCAGCCCCACTGGTAGTACGGGCAATGAGCAGTTCTTC.

This sequence joins TRBV5-4 and TRBJ1-2; the match to TRBD1 covers 9 bases. The CDR3 spans 18 residues. The germline CDR1 and CDR2 sequences are SGHNT and YYREEE (reference sequence). Trimming took 4 bases from V and 4 from J; bases not matched to a gene: 17. CDR3 coding DNA: TGTGCCAGCAGCCCGGTCCCGGGACAGGGATTGTTAGGCTATGGCTACACCTTC. This translates into CASSPVPGQGLLGYGYTF.